Below, 18 T cell receptor beta chains from the same sample are listed, as sequenced in a study of post-analysis software for immune sequencing data. Study-level findings and limits: Patients showed TRBV5-6, TRBV5-1 and TRBV20-1 among a few TRBV segments more frequent than in controls.

Prepared libraries of TCR beta cDNA carried unique molecular identifiers. TCRdb processed the PCR reads anew with MiXCR; each CDR3 protein has one entry. The sample consists of over 700,000 distinct CDR3 sequences, approximately 30% of them appearing once. These receptors have no identified antigens. Sequencing was performed on blood. The receptors were sampled from a girl between 10 and 17 years old with multiple sclerosis.

This clonotype turned up a few times. The genes are TRBV6-4 and TRBJ2-1; 9 nucleotides match TRBD2. CDR3 length: 15 residues. Trimming removed 6 bases from V and 4 bases from J; junction bases left unmatched: 7. CDR1 and CDR2 (germline): MRHNA, SNTAGT. CDR3 residues: CASSAVTSGYNEQFF. The DNA of the CDR3 is TGTGCCAGCAGCGCGGTAACTAGCGGGTACAATGAGCAGTTCTTC.

With respect to this clonotype: The conserved final phenylalanine or tryptophan is absent from the CDR3, which likely points to a read error. The chain recombines TRBV6-5 with TRBJ2-4; D uncertain. With the DNA end fitting TRBJ2-5 better, the J assignment may be wrong. The CDR3 contains 13 residues. The germline V gene encodes CDR1 MNHEY and CDR2 SVGAGI. The CDR3 is CAGSYSTKETQYC. As DNA, the CDR3 is TGTGCCGGCAGTTACTCGACGAAAGAGACCCAGTACTGC.

This clonotype was seen repeatedly, ten times or more. This chain links TRBV20-1 with TRBJ2-7; 10 nucleotides align to TRBD2. The CDR3 consists of 13 residues. Germline V gene data show CDR1 as DFQATT and CDR2 as SNEGSKA (reference sequence). Trimming removed 4 bases from V and 0 bases from J; junction bases left unmatched: 0. CDR3 sequence reads: CSATSGSSYEQYF. CDR3 in DNA: TGCAGTGCTACTAGCGGGAGCTCCTACGAGCAGTACTTC.

This clonotype was observed a single time. The chain employs TRBV20-1 and TRBJ1-4, with a possible D match to TRBD1 (5 bases). This CDR3 is built from 13 residues. CDR1 is DFQATT and CDR2 is SNEGSKA in the germline V gene (reference sequence). The V end lost 3 bases, the J end lost 6 bases, and 11 bases lay between the germline ends. The CDR3 DNA sequence: TGCAGTGCTAGCCAGGGTCGATATGAAAAACTGTTTTTT. This encodes CSASQGRYEKLFF.

This clonotype appeared many times. This sequence joins TRBV27 and TRBJ2-4; the match to TRBD1 covers 7 bases. V was pared by 2 bases and J by 9 bases, with 7 bases of the junction left unmatched. The CDR3 sequence is 14 residues long. Germline V gene data show CDR1 as MNHEY and CDR2 as SMNVEV (reference sequence). DNA of the CDR3: TGTGCCAGCAGTTTAAGACAGGGACGTGGCATTCAGTACTTC. Translated: CASSLRQGRGIQYF.

This sequence joins TRBV5-6 and TRBJ2-3, with TRBD2 matching 8 bases. This CDR3 is built from 14 residues. The germline gives CDR1 SGHDT, CDR2 YYEEEE. J was trimmed by 5 bases and V by 5 bases; bases with no gene match: 7. Here the CDR3 DNA reads TGTGCCAGCAGGGATAGCGGGGCTGGAGATACGCAGTATTTT. This codes for CASRDSGAGDTQYF.

This chain links TRBV5-1 with TRBJ2-3, with TRBD2 as a possible D gene (5 bases). In germline, CDR1 is SGHRS, CDR2 YFSETQ. V was clipped by 6 bases and J by 1 base, with 15 bases between them. There are 15 residues in the CDR3. The CDR3 sequence: CASNLDILGTDTQYF. The CDR3 DNA reads TGCGCCAGCAACCTTGACATACTAGGCACAGATACGCAGTATTTT.

This clonotype showed up just a few times. V is TRBV12-3 or TRBV12-4 and J is TRBJ2-3; the match to TRBD2 covers 10 bases. This CDR3 comprises 14 residues. J was trimmed by 4 bases and V by 6 bases; bases with no gene match: 4. CDR3 nucleotide sequence: TGTGCCAGCAGGGCTAGCGGGAGCTCAGATACGCAGTATTTT. Amino acid sequence: CASRASGSSDTQYF.

The chain uses TRBV6-5 and TRBJ2-1; the D gene is possibly TRBD2 (6 bases). Germline V CDR1 and CDR2: MNHEY, SVGAGI. The CDR3 covers 13 residues. Deletions cut 4 bases from V and 9 bases from J, with 13 bases between. This chain's CDR3 is CASSSRQEGEQFF. The CDR3 DNA follows: TGTGCCAGCAGTTCCCGGCAGGAGGGTGAGCAGTTCTTC.

The rearrangement links TRBV3-1 to TRBJ2-3, with D possibly being TRBD1 (5 bases). Germline V gene sequence: CDR1 LGHDT, CDR2 YNNKEL (reference sequence). The CDR3 has 16 amino acids. The ends were cut back, 0 bases at V and 4 bases at J, with 14 bases in the middle. The CDR3, as DNA: TGTGCCAGCAGCCAAGATTTAGCCAGGGCAGCAGATACGCAGTATTTT. Its protein is CASSQDLARAADTQYF.

The sample holds a few counts of this clonotype. The chain joins TRBV6-1 to TRBJ2-7; the D is unclear. The ends were cut back, 3 bases at V and 7 bases at J, with 16 bases in the middle. This CDR3 has 14 residues. Germline CDR1 and CDR2: MNHNS and SASEGT. The CDR3 region is CASSDPIGPPEQYF. In DNA form, the CDR3 reads TGTGCCAGCAGTGACCCCATAGGGCCCCCTGAGCAGTACTTC.

This clonotype was detected only once. The rearrangement links TRBV6-5 to TRBJ2-2; 11 positions agree with TRBD1. CDR1 is MNHEY, CDR2 SVGAGI, per germline. With V trimmed by 5 bases and J by 3 bases, 8 bases remained unmatched. This CDR3 region has 17 residues. CDR3 amino acids: CASSHTRTGGHTGELFF. The CDR3 nucleotides read TGTGCCAGCAGTCACACCAGGACAGGGGGCCACACCGGGGAGCTGTTTTTT.

The V and J genes are TRBV7-9 and TRBJ2-1; D perhaps matches TRBD1 (5 bases). V lost 6 bases and J 9 bases, leaving 12 bases between the germline ends. The CDR3 has 12 amino acids. The germline CDR1 and CDR2 sequences are SEHNR and FQNEAQ (reference sequence). The CDR3 spells CASSRQGVEQFF. CDR3 nucleotides: TGTGCCAGCAGTCGGCAGGGCGTTGAGCAGTTCTTC.

V and J are TRBV27 and TRBJ2-1; 10 nucleotides agree with TRBD2. There are 16 residues in the CDR3. Germline V CDR1 and CDR2: MNHEY, SMNVEV (reference sequence). V shed 6 bases and J 4 bases; nucleotides not matched to a gene: 9. In DNA, the CDR3 is TGTGCCAGCAGAGCCCCTAGCGGGAGCATGTACAATGAGCAGTTCTTC. It is translated as CASRAPSGSMYNEQFF.

This sequence joins TRBV27 and TRBJ1-2, with 7 positions matching TRBD1. V was clipped by 5 bases and J by 3 bases; unmatched bases: 6. The length of the CDR3 is 14 residues. Germline V gene sequence: CDR1 MNHEY, CDR2 SMNVEV (reference sequence). The DNA for the CDR3 is TGTGCCAGCAGTCCGGGACAGTGGGACTATGGCTACACCTTC. This codes for CASSPGQWDYGYTF.

This sequence joins TRBV6-2 or TRBV6-3 and TRBJ2-2; the D gene is possibly TRBD1 (5 bases). This CDR3 region has 16 residues. Germline CDR1 MNHEY, CDR2 SVGEGT. Trimming took 7 bases from V and 4 from J, leaving 19 bases between them. The CDR3 loop is CASKIGAGVSTGELFF. As DNA, the CDR3 is TGTGCCAGCAAAATTGGGGCTGGCGTATCCACCGGGGAGCTGTTTTTT.

The chain is built from TRBV7-2 and TRBJ1-2; D may be TRBD1 (5 bases). This CDR3 is built from 12 residues. Trimming cost V 5 bases and J 8 bases, with 12 bases left between them. CDR1 is SGHTA, CDR2 FQGNSA, per germline. The CDR3 nucleotides read TGTGCCAGCAGCACTATTCGGGGCGGCTACACCTTC. Its translation: CASSTIRGGYTF.

This clonotype turned up a few times. The chain combines TRBV12-3 or TRBV12-4 with TRBJ2-3; possibly TRBD2 for D (5 bases). This CDR3 has 14 residues. Deletions cut 4 bases from V and 6 bases from J, with 14 bases between. CDR3 residues: CASSSRGRADTQYF. DNA for the CDR3: TGTGCCAGCAGTTCCAGAGGGAGAGCCGATACGCAGTATTTT.